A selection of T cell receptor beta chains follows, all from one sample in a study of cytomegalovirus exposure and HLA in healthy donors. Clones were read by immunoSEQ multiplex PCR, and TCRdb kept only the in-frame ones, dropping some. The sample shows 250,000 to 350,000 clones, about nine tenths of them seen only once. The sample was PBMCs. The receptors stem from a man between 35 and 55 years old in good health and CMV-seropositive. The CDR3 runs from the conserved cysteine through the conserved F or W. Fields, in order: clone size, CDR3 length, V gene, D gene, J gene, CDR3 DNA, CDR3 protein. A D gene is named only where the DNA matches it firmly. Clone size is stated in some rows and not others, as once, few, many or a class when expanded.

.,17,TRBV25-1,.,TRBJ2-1,TGTGCCAGCAGTGAATATGTCGGCAGGGACTCCTACAATGAGCAGTTCTTC,CASSEYVGRDSYNEQFF
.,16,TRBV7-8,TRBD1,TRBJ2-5,TGTGCCAGCAGCGGGGGGACAGGCGATCCGGATGAGACCCAGTACTTC,CASSGGTGDPDETQYF
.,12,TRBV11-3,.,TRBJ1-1,TGTGCCAGCAGCTCCGGGGACACTGAAGCTTTCTTT,CASSSGDTEAFF
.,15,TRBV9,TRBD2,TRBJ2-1,TGTGCCAGCAGCGTAGGTTCTAGCGGGAGAAATGAGCAGTTCTTC,CASSVGSSGRNEQFF
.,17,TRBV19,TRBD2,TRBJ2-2,TGTGCCAGTAGTACGGGACTAGCGGGAGTTTGGACCGGGGAGCTGTTTTTT,CASSTGLAGVWTGELFF
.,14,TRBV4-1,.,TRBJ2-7,TGCGCCAGCAGCCAAGCGGGTATCTCCTACGAGCAGTACTTC,CASSQAGISYEQYF
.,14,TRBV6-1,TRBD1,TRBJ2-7,TGTGCCAGCAGTGTAGGGACAGGGGTTTCCGAGCAGTACTTC,CASSVGTGVSEQYF
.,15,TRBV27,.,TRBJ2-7,TGTGCCAGCAGTATCTCTCCCACAGGGTCCCACGAGCAGTACTTC,CASSISPTGSHEQYF
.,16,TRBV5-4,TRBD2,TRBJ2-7,TGTGCCAGCAGCTCCCTCCTAGCGGGAGAAAGCTACGAGCAGTACTTC,CASSSLLAGESYEQYF
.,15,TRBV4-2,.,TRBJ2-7,TGTGCCAGCAGCCAAGTTGTGCCTACTTCCTACGAGCAGTACTTC,CASSQVVPTSYEQYF
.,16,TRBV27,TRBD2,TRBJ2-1,TGTGCCAGCAGTTCTAGACTAGCGGGAGGGCCGGGGGAGCAGTTCTTC,CASSSRLAGGPGEQFF
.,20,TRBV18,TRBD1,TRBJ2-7,TGTGCCAGCTCACCAGGGACAGGGCTCACTTCCAGCGCCAACTCCTACGAGCAGTACTTC,CASSPGTGLTSSANSYEQYF
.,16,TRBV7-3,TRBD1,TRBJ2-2,TGTGCCAGCAGCTTAAGGACAGGGGGCCGCACCGGGGAGCTGTTTTTT,CASSLRTGGRTGELFF
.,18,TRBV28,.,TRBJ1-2,TGTGCCAGCAGTTCACTCCGGGGGGCGCGCTTGTCTAACTATGGCTACACCTTC,CASSSLRGARLSNYGYTF
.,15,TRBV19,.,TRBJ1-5,TGTGCCAGTAGTCCGGCAGACAGTAGCAATCAGCCCCAGCATTTT,CASSPADSSNQPQHF
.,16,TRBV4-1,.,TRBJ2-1,TGCGCCAGCAGCCCCCCATTAGATAGCTCCTACAATGAGCAGTTCTTC,CASSPPLDSSYNEQFF
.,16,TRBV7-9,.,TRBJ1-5,TGTTCCAGCAGCTTAGGCAGGGCAGTGGGTAATCAGCCCCAGCATTTT,CSSSLGRAVGNQPQHF
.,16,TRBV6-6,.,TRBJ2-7,TGTGCCAGCAGTTATGGCCTCCCCCGGCCCACTAACGAGCAGTACTTC,CASSYGLPRPTNEQYF
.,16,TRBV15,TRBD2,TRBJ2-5,TGTGCCACCAGCAGAGTGGTAGCGGGGGACGGAGAGACCCAGTACTTC,CATSRVVAGDGETQYF
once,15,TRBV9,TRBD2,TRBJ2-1,TGTGCCAGCAGTCCGACTAGCGGGGGATACAATGAGCAGTTCTTC,CASSPTSGGYNEQFF
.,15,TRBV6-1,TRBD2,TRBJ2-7,TGTGCCAGCCCGGGGGGGAGGGCCCTCCCCGACGAGCAGTACTTC,CASPGGRALPDEQYF
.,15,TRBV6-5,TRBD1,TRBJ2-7,TGTGCCAGCAGTTACTCTCGACAGGGGAGCTACGAGCAGTACTTC,CASSYSRQGSYEQYF
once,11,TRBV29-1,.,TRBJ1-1,TGCAGCGGAGGATGGAACACTGAAGCTTTCTTT,CSGGWNTEAFF
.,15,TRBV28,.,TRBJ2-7,TGTGCCAGCAGTTTATACAGGGCGCCATCGTACGAGCAGTACTTC,CASSLYRAPSYEQYF
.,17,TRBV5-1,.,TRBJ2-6,TGCGCCAGCAAAATGTTGGGGGCCGACTCTGGGGCCAACGTCCTGACTTTC,CASKMLGADSGANVLTF
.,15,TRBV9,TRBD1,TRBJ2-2,TGTGCCAGCAGCGCTACAGGGGCAATTGCCGGGGAGCTGTTTTTT,CASSATGAIAGELFF
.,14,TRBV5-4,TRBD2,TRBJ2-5,TGTGCCAGCAGCTTTAGCGGGAGGGGTGAGACCCAGTACTTC,CASSFSGRGETQYF
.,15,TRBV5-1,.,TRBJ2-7,TGCGCCAGCAGCTTGTCAGGGCCCTCCTCCTACGAGCAGTACTTC,CASSLSGPSSYEQYF
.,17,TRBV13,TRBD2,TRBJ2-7,TGTGCCAGCAGCACTGGCTCTCGACTAGCGGACTCCTACGAGCAGTACTTC,CASSTGSRLADSYEQYF
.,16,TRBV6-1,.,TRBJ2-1,TGTGCCAGCAGTGAAGTACGGGGGGCCTCCTACAATGAGCAGTTCTTC,CASSEVRGASYNEQFF
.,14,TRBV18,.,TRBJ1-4,TGTGCCAGCTCACCACGGCAGGGTAATGAAAAACTGTTTTTT,CASSPRQGNEKLFF
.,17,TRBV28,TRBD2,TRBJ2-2,TGTGCCAGCAGTTTAGGACTAGCGGGGGTAGTCACCGGGGAGCTGTTTTTT,CASSLGLAGVVTGELFF
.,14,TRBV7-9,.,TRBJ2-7,TGTGCCAGCAGCCCCCTCCTAGCTTCCTACGAGCAGTACTTC,CASSPLLASYEQYF
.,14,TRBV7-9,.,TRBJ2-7,TGTGCCAGCAGCGCTGGAGGGCCCTCCTACGAGCAGTACTTC,CASSAGGPSYEQYF
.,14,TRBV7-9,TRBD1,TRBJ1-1,TGTGCCAGCTCCCAACAGGGGGTTTACACTGAAGCTTTCTTT,CASSQQGVYTEAFF
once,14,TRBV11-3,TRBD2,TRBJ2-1,TGTGCCAGCAGCGGCGGGAGCTCCTACAATGAGCAGTTCTTC,CASSGGSSYNEQFF
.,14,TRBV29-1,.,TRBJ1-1,TGCAGCGTTGAAGGACAAGGGGTGTACACTGAAGCTTTCTTT,CSVEGQGVYTEAFF
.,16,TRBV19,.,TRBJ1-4,TGTGCCAGTAGTATTCGGAAGGGGGCAACTAATGAAAAACTGTTTTTT,CASSIRKGATNEKLFF
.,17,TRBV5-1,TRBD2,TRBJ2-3,TGCGCCAGCAGCCCCTTGGGGCGGGAGGGATTCACAGATACGCAGTATTTT,CASSPLGREGFTDTQYF
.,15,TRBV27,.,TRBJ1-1,TGTGCCAGCAGTTTAATCCCCTTAATCGGCACTGAAGCTTTCTTT,CASSLIPLIGTEAFF
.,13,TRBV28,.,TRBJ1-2,TGTGCCAGCACCACGGACAGCTTCTATGGCTACACCTTC,CASTTDSFYGYTF
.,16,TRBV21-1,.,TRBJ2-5,TGTGCCAGCAGCAGTGGGACAGGGATTCCCCAAGAGACCCAGTACTTC,CASSSGTGIPQETQYF
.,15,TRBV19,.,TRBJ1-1,TGTGCCAGTAGCCACGGGGGGGCGGGGAACACTGAAGCTTTCTTT,CASSHGGAGNTEAFF
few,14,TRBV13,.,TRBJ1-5,TGTGCCAGCAGCTTTAGGGGGAATAATCAGCCCCAGCATTTT,CASSFRGNNQPQHF